This TCR beta chain stems from a study of early T cells in non-severe SARS-CoV-2 infection. Study-wide context: Bulk RNA from unsorted whole blood was sequenced; chains were unpaired. Points from the study as a whole: Missing private and CD4 specificities, VDJdb matching favored anti-spike CD8 responses.

This CDR3 is 17 amino acids long. Unmatched junction bases numbered 11, after V lost 7 bases and J lost 3 bases. Per germline, CDR1 MDHEN and CDR2 SYDVKM. This clonotype was found many times. Its target is not known. Individual cDNA molecules received unique molecular identifiers during library preparation. TCRdb processed the 5' RACE reads anew with MiXCR; each CDR3 protein has one entry. The table has some 27,000 distinct CDR3 sequences, around 4.5% seen once. The chain carries TRBV28 and TRBJ2-1; 11 nucleotides agree with TRBD1. This receptor was identified in an adult who was a healthcare worker with PCR-confirmed SARS-CoV-2 infection or an uninfected control (not recorded which). Sequences were obtained from whole blood. The CDR3 nucleotides read TGTGCCAGCAATATACCCGGGACAGGGGGAATCTACAATGAGCAGTTCTTC. Its translation: CASNIPGTGGIYNEQFF. Supplemented by reference TRBV28 and TRBJ2-1, the full variable domain reads DVKVTQSSRYLVKRTGEKVFLECVQDMDHENMFWYRQDPGLGLRLIYFSYDVKMKEKGDIPEGYSVSREKKERFSLILESASTNQTSMYLCASNIPGTGGIYNEQFFGPGTRLTVL.